The TCR beta chain under discussion was sequenced for a study of T cell responses to AZD1222 COVID-19 vaccine. Study conclusions and caveats: It was only after the peak T cell response that any repertoires were sampled. Increases in Spike-specific TCR breadth and depth were seen after two AZD1222 doses.

Of note for this clone: Its specificity is not known.

The table came from immunoSEQ multiplex PCR; TCRdb's copy has only in-frame clones and leaves some out. The data contain about 110,000 clones, approximately 88% of them singletons. The receptor's source is an adult in good health. This sample comprised peripheral blood, obtained on day 0 of AZD1222 vaccination.

The DNA of the CDR3 is TGTGCCAGCAGCCCGGGAGTTAACTATGGCTACACCTTC. Translating gives CASSPGVNYGYTF. The chain recombines TRBV7-2 with TRBJ1-2; no clear D gene. The germline gives CDR1 SGHTA, CDR2 FQGNSA. V lost 5 bases and J lost 1, with 8 bases in between. This CDR3 spans 13 amino acids.